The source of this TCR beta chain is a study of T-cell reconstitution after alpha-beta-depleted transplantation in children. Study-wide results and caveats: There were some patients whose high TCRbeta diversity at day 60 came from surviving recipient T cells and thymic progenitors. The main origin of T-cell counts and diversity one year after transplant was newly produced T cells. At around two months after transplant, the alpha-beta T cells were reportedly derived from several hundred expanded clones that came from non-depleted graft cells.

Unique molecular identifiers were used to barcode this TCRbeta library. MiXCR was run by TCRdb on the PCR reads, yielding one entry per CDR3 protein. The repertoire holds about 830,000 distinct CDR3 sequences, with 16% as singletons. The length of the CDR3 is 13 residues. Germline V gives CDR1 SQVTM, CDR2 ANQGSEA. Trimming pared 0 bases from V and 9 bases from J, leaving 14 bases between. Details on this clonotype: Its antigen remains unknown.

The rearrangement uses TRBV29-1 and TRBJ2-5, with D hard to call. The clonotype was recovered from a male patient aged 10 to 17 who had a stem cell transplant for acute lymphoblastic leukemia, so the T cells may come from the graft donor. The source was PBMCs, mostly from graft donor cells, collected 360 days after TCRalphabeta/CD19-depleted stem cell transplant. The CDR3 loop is CSVEDDRKLAQYF. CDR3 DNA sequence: TGCAGCGTTGAAGATGACCGCAAATTGGCCCAGTACTTC.